This is a list of T cell receptor beta chains from one sample in a study of CD4+ T cells in melanoma. TCRdb's copy holds only in-frame clones and misses some; the assay was immunoSEQ multiplex PCR. The sample carries some 110,000 clones, approximately 92% recorded once. Input material: peripheral blood. The source of these receptors is a human donor with melanoma. The CDR3 runs from the conserved cysteine through the conserved F or W. A D gene is named only where the DNA matches it firmly. Expanded clones are given a class, and other clones once, few, many or no size at all.

.,TRBJ2-5,.,TRBV28,TGTGCCAGCAGTTTATGGACTATACGTCAAGAGACCCAGTACTTC,CASSLWTIRQETQYF
.,TRBJ1-2,.,TRBV4-3,TGCGCCAGCAGCCAAGGTGCAGGGAGGGATCGCTATGGCTACACCTTC,CASSQGAGRDRYGYTF
.,TRBJ2-7,.,TRBV11-2,TGTGCCAGCAGCTTAAGTATCAGAGGGCCCCCTTCGGACGAGCAGTACTTC,CASSLSIRGPPSDEQYF
.,TRBJ2-3,.,TRBV7-9,TGTGCCAGCAGCTCCTCCCCCTGGGCAGATACGCAGTATTTT,CASSSSPWADTQYF
.,TRBJ2-2,TRBD2,TRBV2,TGTGCCAGCACCCCACCCCGGGGGGGTAGCGGGAGCGGGGGCACCGGGGAGCTGTTTTTT,CASTPPRGGSGSGGTGELFF
.,TRBJ2-7,.,TRBV7-9,TGTGCCAGCAGTTCCCAGGGTGGATTCCTCGAGCAGTACTTC,CASSSQGGFLEQYF
.,TRBJ1-5,.,TRBV28,TGTGCCAGCAGTGCCCCCAGCCAGCACCTCAATCAGCCCCAGCATTTT,CASSAPSQHLNQPQHF
.,TRBJ2-5,.,TRBV9,TGTGCCAGCAGCGTAGGGTCTACTCAAGAGACCCAGTACTTC,CASSVGSTQETQYF
once,TRBJ1-5,.,TRBV28,TGTGCCAGCAGTAAAAAACAGGGTTATCGAATCATTGGAGGTGATCAGCCCCAGCATTTT,CASSKKQGYRIIGGDQPQHF
.,TRBJ1-5,TRBD1,TRBV4-3,TGCGCCAGCAGCCCGGAAAGGACAGGGGAAGGCGGGAAGCCCCAGCATTTT,CASSPERTGEGGKPQHF
.,TRBJ2-7,.,TRBV4-1,TGCGCCAGCAGCGAAGCTCTGCCTAGCTGGTCCTACGAGCAGTACTTC,CASSEALPSWSYEQYF
.,TRBJ1-4,.,TRBV4-3,TGCGCCAGCAGCCAAGGACCCACTCCGGTGGAAAAACTGTTTTTT,CASSQGPTPVEKLFF
.,TRBJ2-1,TRBD2,TRBV11-2,TGTGCCAGCAGCTTAGAAGGACTAGCGGGGGCGGTCGGAAGTTACAATGAGCAGTTCTTC,CASSLEGLAGAVGSYNEQFF
.,TRBJ2-7,TRBD2,TRBV18,TGTGCCAGCTCACTCTTCGCGGGGGACGAGCAGTACTTC,CASSLFAGDEQYF
.,TRBJ2-2,TRBD2,TRBV28,TGTGCCAGCAGTTTCGGGGGAGGGAGCACCGGGGAGCTGTTTTTT,CASSFGGGSTGELFF